Below are 20 T cell receptor beta chains sequenced from a single sample in a study of cytomegalovirus exposure and HLA in healthy donors. PCR involved 60 Vbeta and 13 Jbeta primers. The data were produced by immunoSEQ multiplex PCR, yet TCRdb's version contains in-frame clones alone and is incomplete. The sample records about 120,000 clones, roughly 76% being singletons. What was sequenced was PBMCs. These receptors originate from a woman in her forties or fifties in good health and CMV-seronegative.

The chain employs TRBV25-1 and TRBJ2-3; unclear D gene. This CDR3 contains 14 residues. Per the germline V gene, CDR1 is MGHDK and CDR2 is SYGVNS. Deletions cut 2 bases from V and 2 bases from J, with 8 bases between. The CDR3 spells CASSEAVATDTQYF. The DNA of the CDR3 is TGTGCCAGCAGTGAAGCGGTAGCCACAGATACGCAGTATTTT.

The rearrangement uses TRBV10-2 and TRBJ1-1, with D uncertain. The CDR3 spans 16 residues. Germline CDR1 WSHSY, CDR2 SAAADI. Trimming shortened V by 2 bases and J by 1 base, and 14 bases separated the two germline ends. The CDR3 nucleotides are TGCGCCAGCAGTGAGCCCTCCTGGCGGGCGAACACTGAAGCTTTCTTT. Translating gives CASSEPSWRANTEAFF.

The V and J genes are TRBV6-1 and TRBJ1-2, with D perhaps matching TRBD1 (5 bases). Germline V gene data show CDR1 as MNHNS and CDR2 as SASEGT. The CDR3 sequence is 14 residues long. Trimming shortened V by 1 base and J by 8 bases, and 14 bases separated the two germline ends. The CDR3 coding sequence is TGTGCCAGCAGTGAAGTGGGGCAGGTCGAGGGCTACACCTTC. Translating it yields CASSEVGQVEGYTF.

CDR3 DNA: TGTGCCAGTAGACAGTTTAAAAACATTCAGTACTTC. Its translation is CASRQFKNIQYF. The V gene is TRBV21-1, the J gene TRBJ2-4; the table's D call, TRBD1, was not checked against the DNA. TRBV21-1 is a pseudogene. CDR3 length equals 12 residues.

This clone was counted a few times. This chain links TRBV7-3 with TRBJ1-6; maybe TRBD1 (5 bases). The CDR3 has 13 residues. Trimming took 5 bases from V and 6 from J, leaving 8 bases between them. Looked up from germline, CDR1 is SGHTA and CDR2 is FQGTGA. The CDR3: CASSLGPNSPLHF. The CDR3 DNA sequence: TGTGCCAGCAGCCTGGGGCCTAATTCACCCCTCCACTTT. The complete variable domain, with remaining parts taken from reference TRBV7-3 and TRBJ1-6, reads GAGVSQTPSNKVTEKGKYVELRCDPISGHTALYWYRQSLGQGPEFLIYFQGTGAADDSGLPNDRFFAVRPEGSVSTLKIQRTERGDSAVYLCASSLGPNSPLHFGNGTRLTVT.

This clone appeared once. The genes are TRBV19 and TRBJ2-1; 9 bases line up with TRBD1. V was pared by 6 bases and J by 7 bases, with 7 bases of the junction left unmatched. Germline lookup yields CDR1 LNHDA and CDR2 SQIVND (reference sequence). This CDR3 is built from 14 residues. The CDR3 DNA reads as TGTGCCAGTAGCCCCGGGACAGGGTGGAATGAGCAGTTCTTC. Translating it yields CASSPGTGWNEQFF.

Written as DNA, the CDR3 is TGCGCCAGCAGCCAAACTACCGGGACAGGGAATACCGAGCAGTACTTC. Amino acids: CASSQTTGTGNTEQYF. The rearrangement uses TRBV4-1 and TRBJ2-7; 9 positions match TRBD1. Germline loops: CDR1 MGHRA, CDR2 YSYEKL. The CDR3 has 16 residues. After removal of 2 bases from V and 6 bases from J, the junction contained 11 bases not matched to a gene.

This clone has just a few counts. The chain couples TRBV27 to TRBJ2-1, with 9 positions matching TRBD1. This CDR3 has 11 amino acids. The J segment lost 12 bases and the V segment lost 4 bases, leaving 1 base of the junction unmatched. Germline V lookup: CDR1 MNHEY, CDR2 SMNVEV (reference sequence). The DNA for the CDR3 is TGTGCCAGCAGTTCGACAGGGGGGCAGTTCTTC. This encodes CASSSTGGQFF.

This clone appeared a single time. The genes are TRBV15 and TRBJ2-7, with 7 nucleotides matching TRBD2. In germline, CDR1 is LNHNV, CDR2 YYDKDF (reference sequence). V lost 5 bases, J lost 9 bases, and 13 bases stayed unmatched. This CDR3 has 14 amino acids. The CDR3 DNA reads TGTGCCACCAGCCCTCTTAGCGGGCCCCTGGGGCAGTACTTC. This encodes CATSPLSGPLGQYF.

The chain has TRBV6-5 and TRBJ2-1, with 7 bases fitting TRBD1. Unmatched junction bases numbered 8, after V lost 4 bases and J lost 5 bases. Looked up from germline, CDR1 is MNHEY and CDR2 is SVGAGI. The CDR3 length is 15 residues. The CDR3 DNA follows: TGTGCCAGCAGTTCGAGGAGACAGGGCCACAATGAGCAGTTCTTC. Translating gives CASSSRRQGHNEQFF.

In the case of this clone: One end of the junction does not line up with germline, which may come from a read error. The chain joins TRBV7-9 to TRBJ2-3, with TRBD2 identical over 9 bases. The germline CDR1 and CDR2 sequences are SEHNR and FQNEAQ (reference sequence). The length of the CDR3 is 16 residues. The CDR3, as DNA: TGTTCCAGCAGCTTAGGCGCTAGCGGGACAAAAGATACGCAGTATTTT. Residues: CSSSLGASGTKDTQYF.

The rearrangement links TRBV9 to TRBJ2-1; 7 bases map to TRBD1. The CDR3 is 14 amino acids. Looked up from germline, CDR1 is SGDLS and CDR2 is YYNGEE. Trimming at V came to 3 bases and at J to 9 bases, leaving 9 bases not matched to a gene. The CDR3 here is CASSAQTGKVEQFF. CDR3 bases: TGTGCCAGCAGCGCCCAGACAGGGAAGGTTGAGCAGTTCTTC.

This clone was seen a handful of times. The chain couples TRBV4-2 to TRBJ2-3; 9 bases agree with TRBD2. J was trimmed by 5 bases and V by 1 base; bases with no gene match: 16. Germline CDR1 and CDR2: LGHNA and YNFKEQ. This CDR3 spans 19 amino acids. CDR3 in DNA: TGTGCCAGCAGCCAAGTCGTGGTAGCGGGAGATGGGTCCGAAGATACGCAGTATTTT. This codes for CASSQVVVAGDGSEDTQYF.

The CDR3 region is CASSSQGSYGYTF. The CDR3 DNA follows: TGTGCCAGCAGCTCACAGGGATCATATGGCTACACCTTC. This chain links TRBV7-9 with TRBJ1-2, with D perhaps matching TRBD1 (6 bases). V was shortened by 4 bases and J by 5 bases, with 11 bases between the two germline ends. Germline V gene sequence: CDR1 SEHNR, CDR2 FQNEAQ (reference sequence). This CDR3 is built from 13 residues.

This clone was observed once. V and J are TRBV4-3 and TRBJ2-1; D is undetermined. This CDR3 contains 14 residues. The germline V gene has CDR1 LGHNA and CDR2 YSLEER. V gave up 1 base and J gave up 5 bases, with 9 bases separating them. CDR3 residues: CASSQGLEHNEQFF. The CDR3 coding sequence is TGCGCCAGCAGCCAAGGCTTGGAGCACAATGAGCAGTTCTTC.

The chain carries TRBV6-1 and TRBJ2-1, with D unresolved. The CDR3 consists of 16 residues. Per the germline V gene, CDR1 is MNHNS and CDR2 is SASEGT. Deletions cut 3 bases from V and 6 bases from J, with 18 bases between. The CDR3 loop reads CASSDVPTDSVNEQFF. CDR3 in DNA: TGTGCCAGCAGTGACGTCCCTACCGACTCCGTCAATGAGCAGTTCTTC.

CDR3 in DNA: TGTGCCAGCAGCCCGACTAGCGGATACAATGAGCAGTTCTTC. Protein product: CASSPTSGYNEQFF. The chain joins TRBV13 to TRBJ2-1; the match to TRBD2 covers 9 bases. V shed 5 bases, J shed 4 bases, and the junction held 3 bases outside the gene matches. Germline V gene data show CDR1 as PRHDT and CDR2 as FYEKMQ (reference sequence). The CDR3 sequence is 14 residues long.

The chain carries TRBV18 and TRBJ1-4, with 7 bases that match TRBD1. Germline CDR1 reads KGHSH; CDR2 reads LQKENI. The CDR3 has 21 amino acids. Losses at the gene ends were 6 bases for V and 0 bases for J; bases not matched to a gene: 22. CDR3 in DNA: TGTGCCAGCTCCCCCAGCGTTCCCGTGGGGACAGAACTAACAACTAATGAAAAACTGTTTTTT. Translation: CASSPSVPVGTELTTNEKLFF. Combining the CDR3 with reference TRBV18 and TRBJ1-4 gives the whole variable domain NAGVMQNPRHLVRRRGQEARLRCSPMKGHSHVYWYRQLPEEGLKFMVYLQKENIIDESGMPKERFSAEFPKEGPSILRIQQVVRGDSAAYFCASSPSVPVGTELTTNEKLFFGSGTQLSVL.

V gene TRBV4-1 combines with J gene TRBJ1-2; D ambiguous. Germline V CDR1 and CDR2: MGHRA, YSYEKL. The germline V and J ends were trimmed by 6 bases and 2 bases, with 10 bases remaining between them. This CDR3 is 13 amino acids long. CDR3 sequence: CASRPAGNYGYTF. Here the CDR3 DNA reads TGCGCCAGCAGACCAGCCGGGAACTATGGCTACACCTTC.

CDR3 region: CASSLGAGTDTQYF. The CDR3 DNA follows: TGTGCCAGCAGCTTAGGAGCGGGCACAGATACGCAGTATTTT. The rearrangement joins TRBV7-9 to TRBJ2-3, with D perhaps matching TRBD2 (5 bases). The CDR3 runs 14 residues. V lost 1 base and J lost 1, with 6 bases in between. Germline values: CDR1 SEHNR, CDR2 FQNEAQ (reference sequence).